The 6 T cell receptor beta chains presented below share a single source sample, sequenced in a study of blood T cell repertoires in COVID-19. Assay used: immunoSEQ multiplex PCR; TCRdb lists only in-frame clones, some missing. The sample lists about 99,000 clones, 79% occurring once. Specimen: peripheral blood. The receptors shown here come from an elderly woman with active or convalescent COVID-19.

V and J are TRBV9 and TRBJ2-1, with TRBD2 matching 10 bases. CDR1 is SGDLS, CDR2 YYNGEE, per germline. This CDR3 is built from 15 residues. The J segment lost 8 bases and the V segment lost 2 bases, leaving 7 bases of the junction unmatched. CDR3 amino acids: CASSVGAGGPHEQFF. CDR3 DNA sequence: TGTGCCAGCAGCGTGGGAGCGGGAGGGCCCCATGAGCAGTTCTTC.

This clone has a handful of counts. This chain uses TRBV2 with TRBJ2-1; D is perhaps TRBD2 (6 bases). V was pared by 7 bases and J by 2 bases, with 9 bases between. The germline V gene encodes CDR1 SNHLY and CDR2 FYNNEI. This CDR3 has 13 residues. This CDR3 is CASTLATYNEQFF. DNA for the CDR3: TGTGCCAGCACCCTAGCGACCTACAATGAGCAGTTCTTC.

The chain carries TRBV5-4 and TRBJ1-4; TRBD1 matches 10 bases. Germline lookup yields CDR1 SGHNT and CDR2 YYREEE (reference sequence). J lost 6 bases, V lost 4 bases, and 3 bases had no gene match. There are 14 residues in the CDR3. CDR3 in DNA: TGTGCCAGCAGCCGACAGGGGGCGGATGAAAAACTGTTTTTT. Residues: CASSRQGADEKLFF.

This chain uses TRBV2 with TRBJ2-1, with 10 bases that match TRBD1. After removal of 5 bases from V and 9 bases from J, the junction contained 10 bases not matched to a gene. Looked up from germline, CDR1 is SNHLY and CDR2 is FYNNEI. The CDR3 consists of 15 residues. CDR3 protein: CASSPRDRGLSEQFF. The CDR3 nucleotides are TGTGCCAGCAGTCCTCGGGACAGGGGTCTGAGTGAGCAGTTCTTC.

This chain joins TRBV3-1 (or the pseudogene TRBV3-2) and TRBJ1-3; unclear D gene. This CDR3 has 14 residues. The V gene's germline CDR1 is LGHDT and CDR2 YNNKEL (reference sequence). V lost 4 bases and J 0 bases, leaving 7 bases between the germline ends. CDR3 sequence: CASSRRSSGNTIYF. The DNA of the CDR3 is TGTGCCAGCAGCCGCCGGTCCTCTGGAAACACCATATATTTT.

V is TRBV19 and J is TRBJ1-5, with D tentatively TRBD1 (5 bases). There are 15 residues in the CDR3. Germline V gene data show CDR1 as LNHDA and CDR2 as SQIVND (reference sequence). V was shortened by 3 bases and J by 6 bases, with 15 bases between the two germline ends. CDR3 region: CASSIFRGVGQPQHF. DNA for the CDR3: TGTGCCAGTAGTATTTTTCGGGGGGTTGGTCAGCCCCAGCATTTT.